This is a list of T cell receptor beta chains from one sample in a study of cytomegalovirus exposure and HLA in healthy donors. The data were produced by immunoSEQ multiplex PCR, yet TCRdb's version contains in-frame clones alone and is incomplete. The table lists 130,000 to 150,000 clones, 75% to 80% of them singletons. Sample: PBMCs. These receptors all come from a woman aged 30 to 39 in good health and CMV-seronegative. Each CDR3 is given with its conserved first and last residue. Clone size is stated in some rows and not others, as once, few, many or a class when expanded.

len: 12
v_gene: TRBV5-4
j_gene: TRBJ2-2
abundance: .
CDR3aa: CASSPRAGELFF

len: 15
v_gene: TRBV6-1
j_gene: TRBJ1-4
abundance: .
CDR3aa: CASSAAGWTNEKLFF

len: 15
v_gene: TRBV6-5
j_gene: .
abundance: .
CDR3aa: CASSYSQGRGYEQYF

len: 13
v_gene: TRBV19
j_gene: TRBJ1-2
abundance: once
CDR3aa: CASSIGTDYGYTF

len: 14
v_gene: TRBV6-1
j_gene: TRBJ2-2
abundance: .
CDR3aa: CASSEGGRTGELFF

len: 16
v_gene: TRBV5-1
j_gene: TRBJ2-7
abundance: .
CDR3aa: CASSLESAGYSYEQYF

len: 15
v_gene: TRBV19
j_gene: TRBJ1-2
abundance: .
CDR3aa: CASSKPNRGGYGYTF

len: 14
v_gene: TRBV27
j_gene: TRBJ2-4
abundance: .
CDR3aa: CASSPRDRGNIQYF

len: 13
v_gene: TRBV7-2
j_gene: TRBJ1-2
abundance: .
CDR3aa: CASSLDREYGYTF

len: 14
v_gene: TRBV5-4
j_gene: TRBJ2-5
abundance: .
CDR3aa: CASSYSGGLGEQYF

len: 16
v_gene: TRBV7-2
j_gene: TRBJ2-1
abundance: .
CDR3aa: CASSLGLAGGDNEQFF

len: 13
v_gene: TRBV30
j_gene: TRBJ1-6
abundance: once
CDR3aa: CACGHIYNSPLHF

len: 14
v_gene: TRBV2
j_gene: TRBJ1-6
abundance: .
CDR3aa: CASSEISSGSPLHF

len: 15
v_gene: TRBV29-1
j_gene: TRBJ1-2
abundance: .
CDR3aa: CSVDRVLGANYGYTF

len: 15
v_gene: TRBV4-1
j_gene: TRBJ2-2
abundance: .
CDR3aa: CASSHPSGGLGELFF

len: 15
v_gene: TRBV5-8
j_gene: TRBJ1-5
abundance: .
CDR3aa: CASSLEIRGEQPQHF

len: 16
v_gene: TRBV15
j_gene: TRBJ1-2
abundance: .
CDR3aa: CATSRDYGGPNYGYTF

len: 13
v_gene: TRBV18
j_gene: TRBJ1-5
abundance: once
CDR3aa: CASSPAQEQPQHF

len: 15
v_gene: TRBV27
j_gene: TRBJ2-3
abundance: .
CDR3aa: CASSLRGLGTDTQYF

len: 16
v_gene: TRBV9
j_gene: TRBJ1-3
abundance: .
CDR3aa: CASSVAPTGSGNTIYF

len: 11
v_gene: TRBV28
j_gene: TRBJ1-1
abundance: .
CDR3aa: CASSLAEGAFF

len: 18
v_gene: TRBV4-3
j_gene: TRBJ2-1
abundance: .
CDR3aa: CASSPRGLAGALYNEQFF

len: 13
v_gene: TRBV6-1
j_gene: TRBJ1-2
abundance: once
CDR3aa: CASSDALSRGYTF

len: 13
v_gene: TRBV30
j_gene: TRBJ2-7
abundance: .
CDR3aa: CAWSVGLTYEQYF

len: 13
v_gene: TRBV15
j_gene: TRBJ2-1
abundance: .
CDR3aa: CATSRTLGGRQFF

len: 15
v_gene: TRBV13
j_gene: TRBJ1-1
abundance: .
CDR3aa: CASSLRSGQGAEAFF

len: 14
v_gene: TRBV7-9
j_gene: TRBJ1-4
abundance: .
CDR3aa: CASSLYTTNEKLFF

len: 14
v_gene: TRBV5-1
j_gene: TRBJ2-7
abundance: .
CDR3aa: CASYTASGSYEQYF

len: 11
v_gene: TRBV7-2
j_gene: TRBJ1-1
abundance: .
CDR3aa: CASSSLTEAFF

len: 17
v_gene: TRBV5-8
j_gene: TRBJ1-1
abundance: .
CDR3aa: CASSLWTGISQNTEAFF

len: 13
v_gene: TRBV5-5
j_gene: TRBJ2-7
abundance: .
CDR3aa: CASSHGQTYEQYF

len: 15
v_gene: TRBV4-2
j_gene: TRBJ2-7
abundance: few
CDR3aa: CASSQDDKNSYEQYF

len: 15
v_gene: TRBV5-4
j_gene: TRBJ1-1
abundance: .
CDR3aa: CASSSPRVGSTEAFF

len: 13
v_gene: TRBV27
j_gene: TRBJ1-1
abundance: .
CDR3aa: CASSLTGGSEAFF

len: 15
v_gene: TRBV18
j_gene: TRBJ2-1
abundance: once
CDR3aa: CASSPPLAGGYEQFF

len: 12
v_gene: TRBV9
j_gene: TRBJ2-5
abundance: .
CDR3aa: CASSPIGETQYF

len: 17
v_gene: TRBV11-2
j_gene: TRBJ1-6
abundance: .
CDR3aa: CASSLARQYGRSSPLHF

len: 14
v_gene: TRBV5-8
j_gene: TRBJ1-5
abundance: .
CDR3aa: CASSFGRGGQPQHF

len: 14
v_gene: TRBV19
j_gene: TRBJ1-2
abundance: .
CDR3aa: CASSIGWTAYGYTF

len: 13
v_gene: TRBV6-1
j_gene: TRBJ1-5
abundance: .
CDR3aa: CASSAPLNQPQHF

len: 11
v_gene: TRBV20-1
j_gene: TRBJ2-7
abundance: .
CDR3aa: CSAREAGEQYF

len: 13
v_gene: TRBV7-2
j_gene: TRBJ2-7
abundance: .
CDR3aa: CASSSRAGNEQYF

len: 14
v_gene: TRBV6-5
j_gene: TRBJ2-7
abundance: .
CDR3aa: CASSYSQGTYEQYF

len: 14
v_gene: TRBV7-9
j_gene: TRBJ1-1
abundance: .
CDR3aa: CASSLGQSRPEAFF

len: 18
v_gene: TRBV9
j_gene: TRBJ1-3
abundance: once
CDR3aa: CASSVGSGGGGVGNTIYF

len: 10
v_gene: TRBV25-1
j_gene: TRBJ1-1
abundance: few
CDR3aa: CASSDRVAFF

len: 14
v_gene: TRBV5-5
j_gene: TRBJ1-2
abundance: .
CDR3aa: CASSSPGGHKGYTF

len: 13
v_gene: TRBV6-5
j_gene: TRBJ1-2
abundance: few
CDR3aa: CASSEGTFGGYTF

len: 17
v_gene: TRBV29-1
j_gene: TRBJ2-1
abundance: .
CDR3aa: CSVEDKTSGGAYNEQFF

len: 15
v_gene: TRBV27
j_gene: TRBJ2-2
abundance: .
CDR3aa: CASSRRGALGGELFF

len: 11
v_gene: TRBV20-1
j_gene: TRBJ2-5
abundance: .
CDR3aa: CSAKTGETQYF

len: 14
v_gene: TRBV9
j_gene: TRBJ1-2
abundance: .
CDR3aa: CASSVGPKAYGYTF

len: 13
v_gene: TRBV5-6
j_gene: TRBJ1-1
abundance: few
CDR3aa: CASSRTGEGEAFF

len: 13
v_gene: TRBV7-3
j_gene: TRBJ1-1
abundance: .
CDR3aa: CASSLSGNTEAFF

len: 13
v_gene: TRBV9
j_gene: TRBJ1-1
abundance: .
CDR3aa: CASTTGADTEAFF